This T cell receptor beta chain was retrieved from a study of blood T cell repertoires in COVID-19. The wider study: COVID-19 samples from acute and convalescent phases originated in the United States, Italy and Spain.

Germline V CDR1 and CDR2: SEHNR, FQNEAQ (reference sequence). V gave up 1 base and J gave up 7 bases; unmatched junction bases: 7. CDR3 size: 16 residues. The participants were between roughly 18 and 100 years old and came from about two dozen US areas. Cohort allocation depended upon clinical history that participants reported. Original data processing: Estimation of nucleated cell counts was performed using reference gene primer amplification. Using immunoSEQ multiplex PCR, the repertoire was profiled, and TCRdb retains in-frame clones only, with some absent. D and trimming come from the DNA, and the V and J calls and clone size come from that table. This table has about 240,000 clones, approximately 90% appearing once.

The sequencing input was PBMCs or T cells enriched from blood (not recorded which). This chain connects TRBV7-9 to TRBJ2-2; 9 nucleotides align to TRBD2. The source is a young woman with acute COVID-19. CDR3 sequence reads: CASSLGLAAGHGELFF. The CDR3 nucleotides read TGTGCCAGCAGCTTAGGACTAGCGGCGGGGCACGGGGAGCTGTTTTTT.